Given below is one TCR beta chain in context. What it binds is not known. TCRdb keeps only in-frame clones here, not all; method: immunoSEQ multiplex PCR. The sample comprises fewer than 200,000 clones, 85% to 95% of which are singletons, and around 0.33% rests with the top ten. The data originate from a study of OX40 agonist ivuxolimab in advanced cancers. Study at large: Ivuxolimab, an antibody acting as an agonist of OX40 (CD134), was used to treat patients. Eligibility rules accepted prior anti-PD-1, anti-PD-L1 or anti-CTLA-4 therapy, and around 38% had some. Study results and caveats: Averaged across samples, CD8+ T cells carried more expanded clones than CD4+ did. At 0.1 to 3.0 mg/kg, CD4+ and CD8+ blood T cells expanded clonally by week 6.

V dropped 5 bases and J dropped 8; count of bases not matched to a gene: 5. CDR3 length equals 13 residues. The germline V gene encodes CDR1 SGHAT and CDR2 FQNNGV. The sequence was collected from an adult with an advanced solid tumor such as melanoma, head and neck, liver or kidney cancer. This sequence joins TRBV11-2 and TRBJ1-2; TRBD1 aligns across 10 bases. The input for sequencing was CD4+ or CD8+ T cells sorted from blood, taken in a trial of the OX40 agonist ivuxolimab. This CDR3 reads CASSTDRGRGYTF. The CDR3, as DNA: TGTGCCAGCAGCACCGACAGGGGGCGGGGCTACACCTTC.